The clone carrying this T cell receptor beta chain occurred once. Its antigen is undetermined. The repertoire was sequenced with immunoSEQ multiplex PCR; TCRdb's copy has only in-frame clones and lacks some. The table has 40,000 or so clones, roughly 94% seen once. The entry originates in a study of T cells in tuberculosis. Turning to the study itself: In South Africa, adults with active tuberculosis were compared with IGRA-negative and latently infected IGRA-positive adolescents. The study's findings and limits: Active tuberculosis TCR-alpha repertoires lay closer to GMM-specific TCRs than IGRA-negative controls, suggesting clonal expansion. Using the GMM-specific repertoire gave about 87% accuracy versus around 74% with motifs.

Time point noted: new active TB diagnosis, blood taken before or within 7 days of starting treatment. Patients were newly diagnosed, HIV-seronegative, and aged 18 or older. Sequenced material: PBMCs, taken at tuberculosis diagnosis. This TCR derives from an adult with tuberculosis.

For the CDR3, the DNA is TGTGCCAGCGCCCGGGGCGGGGGGCGTTCCTACGAGCAGTACTTC. Translated, it gives CASARGGGRSYEQYF. This chain uses TRBV27 with TRBJ2-7, with 8 bases identical to TRBD2. V lost 8 bases to trimming and J lost 1 base; unmatched junction nucleotides: 10. CDR1 MNHEY and CDR2 SMNVEV come from the germline V gene (reference sequence). The CDR3 is 15 amino acids.